The rows below give T cell receptor beta chains drawn from one sample of a study of cytomegalovirus exposure and HLA in healthy donors. Measured with immunoSEQ multiplex PCR; TCRdb has only the in-frame clones, and not every one. The data show more than 95,000 clones, roughly 85% seen once. The sequenced sample consisted of PBMCs. The receptor set was obtained from a man aged 18 to 29 in good health and CMV-seropositive. CDR3s include the opening cysteine and the closing phenylalanine or tryptophan. Each record gives: V gene, J gene, CDR3 protein.

>TRBV28|TRBJ1-5
CASSWGVSNQPQHF
>TRBV4-1|TRBJ2-5
CASSSRDRGEGETQYF
>TRBV30|TRBJ2-2
CAWSGGLNTGELFF
>TRBV28|TRBJ2-2
CASSLVVEGGELFF
>TRBV27|TRBJ1-2
CASSPNLYRGYTF
>TRBV6-6|TRBJ2-7
CASRQGDYSSYEQYF
>TRBV10-3|TRBJ1-2
CAISNRGSEDGYTF
>TRBV7-7|TRBJ2-2
CASSQTENTGELFF
>TRBV2|TRBJ1-6
CASSEQGGRNSPLHF
>TRBV29-1|TRBJ1-2
CSVSSTGDGYTF
>TRBV9|TRBJ2-1
CASSPGLATEQFF
>TRBV28|TRBJ2-2
CATYGTGMPGELFF
>TRBV10-3|TRBJ2-1
CAISESRTGGYNEQFF
>TRBV7-9|TRBJ2-7
CAVQGGRGEQYF
>TRBV18|TRBJ2-5
CASSPPQVQETQYF
>TRBV10-3|TRBJ2-5
CAIMGSGPKNEETQYF
>TRBV6-6|TRBJ1-5
CASTPYPPDNRPQHF
>TRBV10-3|TRBJ1-1
CAISEGDGNTEAFF
>TRBV4-1|TRBJ2-1
CASSQFSGGALNEQFF
>TRBV5-1|TRBJ1-2
CASSLYLDRGEGYTF
>TRBV19|TRBJ1-6
CASSPTGQGTSPLHF
>TRBV27|TRBJ2-1
CASRAGTGFYNEQFF
>TRBV6-1|TRBJ1-5
CASSETGAIKPQHF
>TRBV11-2|TRBJ2-7
CASSFGVGSSYEQYF
>TRBV7-9|TRBJ1-2
CASSEGTGYGYTF
>TRBV4-1|TRBJ1-2
CASSQDQASFGYTF
>TRBV5-5|TRBJ1-6
CASSLGLTGDYNSPLHF